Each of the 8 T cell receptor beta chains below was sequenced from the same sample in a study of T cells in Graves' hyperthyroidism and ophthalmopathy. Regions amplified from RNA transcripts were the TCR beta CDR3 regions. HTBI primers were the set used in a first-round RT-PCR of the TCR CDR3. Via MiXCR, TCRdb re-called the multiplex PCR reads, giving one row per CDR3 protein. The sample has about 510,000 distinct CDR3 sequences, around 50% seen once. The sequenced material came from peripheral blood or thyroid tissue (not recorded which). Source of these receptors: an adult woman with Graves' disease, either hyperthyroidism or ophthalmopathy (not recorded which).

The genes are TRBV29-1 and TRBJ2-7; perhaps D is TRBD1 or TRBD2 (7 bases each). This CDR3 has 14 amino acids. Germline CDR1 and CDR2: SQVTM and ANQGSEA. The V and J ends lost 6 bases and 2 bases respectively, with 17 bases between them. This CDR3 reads CSVSGGAGAYEQYF. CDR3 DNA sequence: TGCAGCGTCTCAGGGGGGGCAGGGGCCTACGAGCAGTACTTC.

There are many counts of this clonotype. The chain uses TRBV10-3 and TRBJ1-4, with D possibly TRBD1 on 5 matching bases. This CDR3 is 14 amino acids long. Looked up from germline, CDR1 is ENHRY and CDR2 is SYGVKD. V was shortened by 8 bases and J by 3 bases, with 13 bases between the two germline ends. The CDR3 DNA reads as TGTGCCATCGGGGCGGGGACGGCTAATGAAAAACTGTTTTTT. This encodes CAIGAGTANEKLFF.

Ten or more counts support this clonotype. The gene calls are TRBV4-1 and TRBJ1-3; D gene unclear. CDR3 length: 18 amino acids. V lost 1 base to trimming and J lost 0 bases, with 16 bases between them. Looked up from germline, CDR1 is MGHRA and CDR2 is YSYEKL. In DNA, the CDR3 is TGCGCCAGCAGCCAAGGGGAGTCTCGGTCGAGCTCTGGAAACACCATATATTTT. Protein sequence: CASSQGESRSSSGNTIYF.

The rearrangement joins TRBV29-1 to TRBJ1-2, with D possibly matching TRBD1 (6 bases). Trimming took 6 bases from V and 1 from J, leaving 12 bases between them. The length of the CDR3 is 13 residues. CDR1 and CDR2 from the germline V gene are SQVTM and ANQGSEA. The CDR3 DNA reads TGCAGCGTAACAGGACAGCTTAACTATGGCTACACCTTC. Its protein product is CSVTGQLNYGYTF.

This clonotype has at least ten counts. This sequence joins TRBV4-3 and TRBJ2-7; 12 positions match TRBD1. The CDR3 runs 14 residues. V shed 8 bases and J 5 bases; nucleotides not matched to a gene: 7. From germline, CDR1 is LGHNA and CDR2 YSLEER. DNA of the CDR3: TGCGCCAGCGCACCCGGGACAGGGGGCGACGAGCAGTACTTC. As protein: CASAPGTGGDEQYF.

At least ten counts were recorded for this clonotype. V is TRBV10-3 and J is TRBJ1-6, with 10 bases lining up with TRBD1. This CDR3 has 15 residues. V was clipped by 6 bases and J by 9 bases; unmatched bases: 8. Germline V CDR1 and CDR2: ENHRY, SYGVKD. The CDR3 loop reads CAIRDDRGPLSPLHF. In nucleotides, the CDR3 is TGTGCCATCAGGGACGACAGGGGGCCTCTTTCACCCCTCCACTTT.

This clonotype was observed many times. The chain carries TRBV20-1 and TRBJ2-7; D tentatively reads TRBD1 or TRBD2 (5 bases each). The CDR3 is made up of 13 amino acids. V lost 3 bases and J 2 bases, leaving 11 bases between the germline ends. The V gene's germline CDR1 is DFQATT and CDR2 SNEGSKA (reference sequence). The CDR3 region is CSASPGPAYEQYF. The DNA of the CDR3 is TGCAGTGCTAGCCCGGGACCAGCCTACGAGCAGTACTTC.

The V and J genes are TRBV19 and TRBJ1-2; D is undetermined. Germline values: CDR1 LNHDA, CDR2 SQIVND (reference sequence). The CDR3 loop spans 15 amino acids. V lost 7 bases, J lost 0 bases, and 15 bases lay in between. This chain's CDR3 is CASTKWEATNYGYTF. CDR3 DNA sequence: TGTGCCAGTACCAAATGGGAAGCCACTAACTATGGCTACACCTTC.